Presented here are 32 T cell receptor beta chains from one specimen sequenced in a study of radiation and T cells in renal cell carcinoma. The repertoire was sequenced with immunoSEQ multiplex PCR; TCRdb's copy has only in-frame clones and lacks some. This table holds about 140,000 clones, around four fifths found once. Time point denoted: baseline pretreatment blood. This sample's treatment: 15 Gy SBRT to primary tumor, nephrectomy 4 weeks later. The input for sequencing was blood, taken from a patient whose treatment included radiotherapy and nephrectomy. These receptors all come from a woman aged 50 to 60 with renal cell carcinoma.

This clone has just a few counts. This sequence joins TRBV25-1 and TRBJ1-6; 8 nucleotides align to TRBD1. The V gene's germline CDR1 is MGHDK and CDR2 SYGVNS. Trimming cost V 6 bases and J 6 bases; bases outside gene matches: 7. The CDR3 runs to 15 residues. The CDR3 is CASRKDRAFNSPLHF. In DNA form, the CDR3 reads TGTGCCAGCAGGAAGGACAGGGCGTTTAATTCACCCCTCCACTTT.

The CDR3 is CATSRAGGGYNEQFF. CDR3 in DNA: TGTGCCACCAGCAGGGCGGGAGGAGGGTACAATGAGCAGTTCTTC. This chain links TRBV15 with TRBJ2-1; TRBD2 agrees at 8 bases. Losses at the gene ends were 3 bases for V and 4 bases for J; bases not matched to a gene: 5. The germline CDR1 and CDR2 sequences are LNHNV and YYDKDF (reference sequence). CDR3 length equals 15 residues.

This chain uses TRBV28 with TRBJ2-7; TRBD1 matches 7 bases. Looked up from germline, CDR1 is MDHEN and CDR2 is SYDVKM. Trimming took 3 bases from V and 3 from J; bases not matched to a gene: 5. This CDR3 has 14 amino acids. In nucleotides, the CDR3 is TGTGCCAGCAGTTTGACAGGGTTGAACTACGAGCAGTACTTC. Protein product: CASSLTGLNYEQYF.

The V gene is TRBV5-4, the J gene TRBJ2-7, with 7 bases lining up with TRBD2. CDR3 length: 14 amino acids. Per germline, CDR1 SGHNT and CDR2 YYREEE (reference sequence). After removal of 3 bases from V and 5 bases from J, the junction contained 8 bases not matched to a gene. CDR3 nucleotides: TGTGCCAGCAGCTCGGCTAGCGGTGCGGACGAGCAGTACTTC. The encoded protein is CASSSASGADEQYF.

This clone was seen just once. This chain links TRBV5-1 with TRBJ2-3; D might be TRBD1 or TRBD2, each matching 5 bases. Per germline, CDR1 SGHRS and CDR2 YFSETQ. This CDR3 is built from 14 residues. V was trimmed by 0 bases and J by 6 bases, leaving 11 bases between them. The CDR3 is CASSLVGPPDTQYF. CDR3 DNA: TGCGCCAGCAGCTTGGTGGGACCCCCCGATACGCAGTATTTT.

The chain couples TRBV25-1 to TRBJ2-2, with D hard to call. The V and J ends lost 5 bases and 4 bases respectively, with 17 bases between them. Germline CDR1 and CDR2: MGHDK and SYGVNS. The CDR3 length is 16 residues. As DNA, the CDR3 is TGTGCCAGCAGTCCCAACTACCCCTCGGGCACCGGGGAGCTGTTTTTT. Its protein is CASSPNYPSGTGELFF.

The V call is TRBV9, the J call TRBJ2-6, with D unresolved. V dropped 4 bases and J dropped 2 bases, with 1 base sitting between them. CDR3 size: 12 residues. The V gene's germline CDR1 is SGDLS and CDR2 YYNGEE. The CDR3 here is CASSTGANVLTF. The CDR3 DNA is TGTGCCAGCAGCACTGGGGCCAACGTCCTGACTTTC.

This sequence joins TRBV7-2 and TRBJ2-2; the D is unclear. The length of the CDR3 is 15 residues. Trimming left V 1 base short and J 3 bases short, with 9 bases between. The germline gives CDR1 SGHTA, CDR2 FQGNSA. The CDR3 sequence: CASSLGGLYTGELFF. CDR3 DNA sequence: TGTGCCAGCAGCTTAGGAGGTCTATACACCGGGGAGCTGTTTTTT.

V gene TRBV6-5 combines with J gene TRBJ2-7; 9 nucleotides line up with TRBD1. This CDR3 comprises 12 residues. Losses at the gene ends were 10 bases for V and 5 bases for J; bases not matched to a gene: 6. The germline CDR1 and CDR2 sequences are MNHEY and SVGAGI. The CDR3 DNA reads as TGTGCCAACGAGACAGGGGGGGACGAGCAGTACTTC. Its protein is CANETGGDEQYF.

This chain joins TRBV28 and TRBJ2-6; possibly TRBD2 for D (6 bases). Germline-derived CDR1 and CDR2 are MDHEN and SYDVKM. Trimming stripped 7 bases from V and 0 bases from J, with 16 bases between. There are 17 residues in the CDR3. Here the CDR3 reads CASMAGGPSSGANVLTF. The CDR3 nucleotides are TGTGCCAGCATGGCAGGAGGGCCATCCTCTGGGGCCAACGTCCTGACTTTC.

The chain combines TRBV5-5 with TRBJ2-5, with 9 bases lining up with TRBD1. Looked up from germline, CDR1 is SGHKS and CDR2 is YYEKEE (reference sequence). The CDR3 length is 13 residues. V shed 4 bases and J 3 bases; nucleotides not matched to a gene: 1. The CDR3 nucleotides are TGTGCCAGCAGCCGGGACAGGGAAGAGACCCAGTACTTC. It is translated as CASSRDREETQYF.

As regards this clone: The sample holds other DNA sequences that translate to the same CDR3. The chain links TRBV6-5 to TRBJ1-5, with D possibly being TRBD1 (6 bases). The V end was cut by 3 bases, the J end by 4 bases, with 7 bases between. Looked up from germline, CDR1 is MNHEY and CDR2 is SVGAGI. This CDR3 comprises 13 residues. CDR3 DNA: TGTGCCAGCAGTTATGACAGGAATCAGCCCCAGCATTTT. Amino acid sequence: CASSYDRNQPQHF.

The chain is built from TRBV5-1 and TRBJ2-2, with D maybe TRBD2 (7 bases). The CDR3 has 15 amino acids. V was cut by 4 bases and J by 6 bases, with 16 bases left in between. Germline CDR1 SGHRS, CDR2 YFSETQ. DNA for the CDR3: TGCGCCAGCAGCCCCGTGGCGGGGGCACCCGGGGAGCTGTTTTTT. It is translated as CASSPVAGAPGELFF.

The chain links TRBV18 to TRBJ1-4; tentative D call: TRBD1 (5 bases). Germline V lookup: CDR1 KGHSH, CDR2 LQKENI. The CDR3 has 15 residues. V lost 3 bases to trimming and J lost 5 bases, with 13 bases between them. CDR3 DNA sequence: TGTGCCAGCTCACCGATCGGGACGCAAAATGAAAAACTGTTTTTT. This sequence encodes CASSPIGTQNEKLFF.

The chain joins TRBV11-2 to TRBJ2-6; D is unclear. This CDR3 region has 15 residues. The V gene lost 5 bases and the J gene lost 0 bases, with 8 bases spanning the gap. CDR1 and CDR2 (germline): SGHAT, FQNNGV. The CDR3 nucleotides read TGTGCCAGCAGCGGTCGCCTCTCTGGGGCCAACGTCCTGACTTTC. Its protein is CASSGRLSGANVLTF. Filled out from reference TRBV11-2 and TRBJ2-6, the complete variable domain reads EAGVAQSPRYKIIEKRQSVAFWCNPISGHATLYWYQQILGQGPKLLIQFQNNGVVDDSQLPKDRFSAERLKGVDSTLKIQPAKLEDSAVYLCASSGRLSGANVLTFGAGSRLTVL.

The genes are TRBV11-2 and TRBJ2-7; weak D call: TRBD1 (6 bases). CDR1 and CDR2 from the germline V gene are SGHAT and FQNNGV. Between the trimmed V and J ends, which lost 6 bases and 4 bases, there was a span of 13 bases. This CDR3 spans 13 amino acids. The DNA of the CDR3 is TGTGCCAGCAGGCAGGGGAAATCTTACGAGCAGTACTTC. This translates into CASRQGKSYEQYF. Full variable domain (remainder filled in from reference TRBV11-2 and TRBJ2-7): EAGVAQSPRYKIIEKRQSVAFWCNPISGHATLYWYQQILGQGPKLLIQFQNNGVVDDSQLPKDRFSAERLKGVDSTLKIQPAKLEDSAVYLCASRQGKSYEQYFGPGTRLTVT.

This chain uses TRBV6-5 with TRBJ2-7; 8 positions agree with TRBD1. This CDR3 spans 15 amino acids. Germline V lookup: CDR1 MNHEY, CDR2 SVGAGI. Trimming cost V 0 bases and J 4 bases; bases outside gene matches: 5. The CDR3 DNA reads TGTGCCAGCAGTTACTCCGGGACAGGACCTTACGAGCAGTACTTC. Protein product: CASSYSGTGPYEQYF.

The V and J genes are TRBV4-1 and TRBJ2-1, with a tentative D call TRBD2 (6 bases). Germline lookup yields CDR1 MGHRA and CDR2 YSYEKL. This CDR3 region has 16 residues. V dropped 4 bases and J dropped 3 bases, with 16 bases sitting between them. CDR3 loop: CASSRGTSDYYNEQFF. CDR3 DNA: TGCGCCAGCAGCCGGGGGACTTCTGATTACTACAATGAGCAGTTCTTC.

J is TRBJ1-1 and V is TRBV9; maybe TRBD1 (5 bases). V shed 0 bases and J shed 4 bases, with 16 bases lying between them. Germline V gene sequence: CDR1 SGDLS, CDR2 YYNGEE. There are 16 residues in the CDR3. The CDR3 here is CASSVEGALRGTEAFF. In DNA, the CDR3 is TGTGCCAGCAGCGTAGAAGGGGCCCTCCGGGGCACTGAAGCTTTCTTT.

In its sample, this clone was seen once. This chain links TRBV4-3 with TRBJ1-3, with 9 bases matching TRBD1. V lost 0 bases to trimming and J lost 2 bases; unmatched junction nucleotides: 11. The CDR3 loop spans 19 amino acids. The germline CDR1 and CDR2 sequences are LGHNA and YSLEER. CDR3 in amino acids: CASSQDPPRGQGTGNTIYF. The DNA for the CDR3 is TGCGCCAGCAGCCAAGATCCGCCCAGGGGACAGGGAACTGGAAACACCATATATTTT.

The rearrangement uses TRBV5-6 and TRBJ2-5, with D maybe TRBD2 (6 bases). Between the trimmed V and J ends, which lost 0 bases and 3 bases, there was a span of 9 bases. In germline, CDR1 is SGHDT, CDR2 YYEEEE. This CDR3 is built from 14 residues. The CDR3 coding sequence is TGTGCCAGCAGCTTGGGAGCGGGTGAAGAGACCCAGTACTTC. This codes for CASSLGAGEETQYF.

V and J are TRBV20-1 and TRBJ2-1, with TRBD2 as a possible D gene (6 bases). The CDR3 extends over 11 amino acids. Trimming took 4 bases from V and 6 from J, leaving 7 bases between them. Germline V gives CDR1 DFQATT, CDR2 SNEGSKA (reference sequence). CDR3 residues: CSANGGNEQFF. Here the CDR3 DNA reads TGCAGTGCTAACGGGGGCAATGAGCAGTTCTTC.

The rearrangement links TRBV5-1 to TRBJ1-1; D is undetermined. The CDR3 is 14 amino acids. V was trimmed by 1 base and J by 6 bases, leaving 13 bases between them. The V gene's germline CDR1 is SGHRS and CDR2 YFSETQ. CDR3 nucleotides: TGCGCCAGCAGCTTGACCGGGTCCCGACCTGAAGCTTTCTTT. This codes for CASSLTGSRPEAFF.

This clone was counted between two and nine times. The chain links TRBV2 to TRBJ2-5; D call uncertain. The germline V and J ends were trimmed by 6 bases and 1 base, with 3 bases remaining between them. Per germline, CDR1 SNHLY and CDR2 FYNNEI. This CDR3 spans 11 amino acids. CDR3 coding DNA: TGTGCCAGCAGCCCCCAAGAGACCCAGTACTTC. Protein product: CASSPQETQYF.

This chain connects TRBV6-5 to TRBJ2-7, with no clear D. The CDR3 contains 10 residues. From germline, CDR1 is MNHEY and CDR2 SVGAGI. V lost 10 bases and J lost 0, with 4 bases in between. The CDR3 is CATGSYEQYF. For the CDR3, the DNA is TGTGCCACCGGCTCCTACGAGCAGTACTTC.

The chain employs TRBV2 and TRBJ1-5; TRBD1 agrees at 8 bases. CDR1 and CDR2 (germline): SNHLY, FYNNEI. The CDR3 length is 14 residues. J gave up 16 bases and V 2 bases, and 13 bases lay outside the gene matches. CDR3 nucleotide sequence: TGTGCCAGCAGTGAACGTTCCAGGGGGCAACCCGATCATTTT. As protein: CASSERSRGQPDHF.

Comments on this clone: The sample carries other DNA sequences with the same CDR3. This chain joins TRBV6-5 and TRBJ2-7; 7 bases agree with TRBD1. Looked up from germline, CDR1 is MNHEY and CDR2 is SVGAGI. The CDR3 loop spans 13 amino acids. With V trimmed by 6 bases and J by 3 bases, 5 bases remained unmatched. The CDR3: CASSRDRDYEQYF. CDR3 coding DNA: TGTGCCAGCAGCCGGGACAGAGACTACGAGCAGTACTTC.

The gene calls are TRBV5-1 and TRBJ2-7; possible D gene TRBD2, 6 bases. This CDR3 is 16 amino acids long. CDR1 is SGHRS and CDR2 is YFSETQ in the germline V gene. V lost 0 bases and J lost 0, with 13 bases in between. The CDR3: CASSLAPGDASYEQYF. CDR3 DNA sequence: TGCGCCAGCAGCTTGGCCCCGGGGGACGCCTCCTACGAGCAGTACTTC. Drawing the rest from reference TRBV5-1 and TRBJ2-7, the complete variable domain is KAGVTQTPRYLIKTRGQQVTLSCSPISGHRSVSWYQQTPGQGLQFLFEYFSETQRNKGNFPGRFSGRQFSNSRSEMNVSTLELGDSALYLCASSLAPGDASYEQYFGPGTRLTVT.

The DNA of the CDR3 is TGTGCCAGCAGTTTACAACCAGATCAGCCCCAGCATTTT. Encoded protein: CASSLQPDQPQHF. This chain connects TRBV27 to TRBJ1-5, with D uncertain. This CDR3 is built from 13 residues. Germline loops: CDR1 MNHEY, CDR2 SMNVEV (reference sequence). Trimming cost V 2 bases and J 5 bases, with 7 bases left between them.

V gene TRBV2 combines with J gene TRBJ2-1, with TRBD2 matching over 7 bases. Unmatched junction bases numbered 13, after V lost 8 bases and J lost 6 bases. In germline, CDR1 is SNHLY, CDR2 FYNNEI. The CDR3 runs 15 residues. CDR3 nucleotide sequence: TGTGCCAGCTTATACGCGAGCGGGATGGGCAATGAGCAGTTCTTC. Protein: CASLYASGMGNEQFF. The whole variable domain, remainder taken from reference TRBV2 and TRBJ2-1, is EPEVTQTPSHQVTQMGQEVILRCVPISNHLYFYWYRQILGQKVEFLVSFYNNEISEKSEIFDDQFSVERPDGSNFTLKIRSTKLEDSAMYFCASLYASGMGNEQFFGPGTRLTVL.

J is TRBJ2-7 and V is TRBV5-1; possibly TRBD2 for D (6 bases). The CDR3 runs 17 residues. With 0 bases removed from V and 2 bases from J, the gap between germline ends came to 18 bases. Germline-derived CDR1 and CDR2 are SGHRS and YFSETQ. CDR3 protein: CASSLAGYGSRAYEQYF. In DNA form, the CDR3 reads TGCGCCAGCAGCTTGGCCGGATACGGGAGTCGGGCCTACGAGCAGTACTTC.

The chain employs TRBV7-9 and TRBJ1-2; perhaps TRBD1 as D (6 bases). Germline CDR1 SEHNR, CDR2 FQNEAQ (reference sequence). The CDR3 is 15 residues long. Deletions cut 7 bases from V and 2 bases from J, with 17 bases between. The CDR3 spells CASTSGEGGNYGYTF. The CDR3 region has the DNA TGTGCCAGCACCTCCGGAGAAGGGGGAAACTATGGCTACACCTTC.